Each of the 5 T cell receptor beta chains below was sequenced from the same sample in a study of shared clonotypes between healthy human individuals. The assay was immunoSEQ multiplex PCR, and TCRdb's table has in-frame clones only and misses some. The data contain a few million clones, 85% to 95% of them singletons. Sequencing was carried out using naive CD4+ T cells from PBMCs. The subset here: CD45RA+ positively selected. These TCRs come from a man aged 18 to 30 in good health. Some clones in this sample may be carry-over from other donors' samples.

The chain employs TRBV4-1 and TRBJ1-1; TRBD1 agrees at 7 bases. J gave up 6 bases and V 0 bases, and 7 bases lay outside the gene matches. CDR3 length: 15 amino acids. CDR1 is MGHRA and CDR2 is YSYEKL in the germline V gene. The CDR3, as DNA: TGCGCCAGCAGCCAAGAACAGGGGATAGGGGCTGAAGCTTTCTTT. Translation gives CASSQEQGIGAEAFF.

Note on this clone: Different DNA sequences within this sample yield the same CDR3. The V and J genes are TRBV9 and TRBJ2-1; D remains ambiguous. V lost 2 bases and J lost 3, with 9 bases in between. Germline assignment: CDR1 SGDLS and CDR2 YYNGEE. The CDR3 runs to 14 residues. The CDR3 spells CASSVGGFYNEQFF. CDR3 sequence (DNA): TGTGCCAGCAGCGTCGGCGGTTTCTACAATGAGCAGTTCTTC.

In the case of this clone: The sample holds other DNA sequences that translate to the same CDR3. The gene calls are TRBV6-1 and TRBJ1-1; D gene uncertain. Germline assignment: CDR1 MNHNS and CDR2 SASEGT. V was pared by 6 bases and J by 1 base, with 9 bases between. This CDR3 region has 13 residues. CDR3 sequence: CASRLDGNTEAFF. Here the CDR3 DNA reads TGTGCCAGCAGACTGGACGGGAACACTGAAGCTTTCTTT.

The chain has TRBV12-2 and TRBJ2-1; no check of the table's D call, TRBD2, against the DNA was made. TRBV12-2 is assigned pseudogene status. The CDR3 consists of 14 residues. The CDR3 protein is CASRLATNYNEQFF. The CDR3 DNA sequence: TGTGCAAGTCGCTTAGCGACTAATTACAATGAGCAGTTCTTC.

The count of this clone is one. This chain links TRBV11-3 with TRBJ2-3; D is unclear. CDR3 size: 13 residues. The V end was cut by 2 bases, the J end by 4 bases, with 7 bases between. Per germline, CDR1 SGHNT and CDR2 YENEEA. The DNA of the CDR3 is TGTGCCAGCAGCTTACATGGAGCAGATACGCAGTATTTT. Its protein is CASSLHGADTQYF.